The clone carrying this TCR beta chain has a count of ten or more. This specimen belongs to a study of T-cell reconstitution after alpha-beta-depleted transplantation in children. The authors prepared the TCRbeta library with unique molecular identifiers. TCRdb fed the PCR reads into MiXCR, producing one record per CDR3 protein. The sample lists approximately 200,000 distinct CDR3 sequences; approximately 15% were seen once. Source: PBMCs from the stem cell graft donor, taken from the stem cell graft. The TCR comes from a human donor who donated a stem cell graft to a child with acute lymphoblastic leukemia.

The CDR3 sequence is CASSVDRQVNTEAFF. CDR3 nucleotide sequence: TGCGCCAGCAGCGTAGATCGACAGGTTAACACTGAAGCTTTCTTT. This sequence joins TRBV5-1 and TRBJ1-1, with a possible D match to TRBD1 (6 bases). The germline V gene has CDR1 SGHRS and CDR2 YFSETQ. Trimming took 4 bases from V and 2 from J, leaving 15 bases between them. This CDR3 has 15 residues.